This T cell receptor (beta chain) was captured by sequencing in a study of blood T cell repertoires in COVID-19. Study-wide background: From the United States, Italy and Spain came samples of acute and convalescent COVID-19.

Participant ages covered about 18 to 90 years across 20 to 30 US areas. Symptom resolution, clearance, or two negative PCRs marked the recovered donors of Cohort 3. In the original workflow: Scientists estimated how many nucleated cells there were by amplifying reference gene primers. This table comes from immunoSEQ multiplex PCR, and its TCRdb copy is limited to in-frame clones, with some not included. The V and J calls and clone size are taken from that table; D and trimming were inferred from the DNA. Of about 190,000 clones in the sample, roughly 86% were seen once. Germline assignment: CDR1 LGHDT and CDR2 YNNKEL (reference sequence). Trimming took 0 bases from V and 3 from J; bases not matched to a gene: 11. The CDR3 covers 18 residues.

This clonotype was sampled from a woman aged 25 to 45 who had recovered from COVID-19. V gene TRBV3-1 (or the pseudogene TRBV3-2) combines with J gene TRBJ1-2; TRBD1 matches 9 bases. Sequenced material: PBMCs or T cells enriched from blood (not recorded which). The CDR3 DNA reads TGTGCCAGCAGCCAAGAGGATCGTCGGGACAGGGCTGACTATGGCTACACCTTC. As protein: CASSQEDRRDRADYGYTF.